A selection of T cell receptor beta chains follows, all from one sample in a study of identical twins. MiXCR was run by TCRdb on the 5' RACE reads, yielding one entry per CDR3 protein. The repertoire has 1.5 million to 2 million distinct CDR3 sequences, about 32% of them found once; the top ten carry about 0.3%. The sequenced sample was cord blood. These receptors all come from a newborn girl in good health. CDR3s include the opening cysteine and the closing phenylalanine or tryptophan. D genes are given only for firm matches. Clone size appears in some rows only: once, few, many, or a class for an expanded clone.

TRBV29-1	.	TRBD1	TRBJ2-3	TGCAGCCTTCGGCCCGGTGCCAGGGGGCAAGATACGCAGTATTTT	CSLRPGARGQDTQYF
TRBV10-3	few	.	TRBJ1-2	TGTGCCATCAGCGTGGGGGGCTACACCTTC	CAISVGGYTF
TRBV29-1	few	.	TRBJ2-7	TGCAGCGTTGAATACGGGGCGGGCCGGCCTTACGAGCAGTACTTC	CSVEYGAGRPYEQYF
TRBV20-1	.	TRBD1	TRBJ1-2	TGCAGTGCGGAGGGGGCTGGCTATGGCTACACCTTC	CSAEGAGYGYTF
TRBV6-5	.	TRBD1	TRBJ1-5	TGTGCCAGCAGTTATGGGGGGACAGGGATCAATCAGCCCCAGCATTTT	CASSYGGTGINQPQHF
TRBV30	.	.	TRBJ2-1	TGTGCCCGAATTGGGACTGCCTACAATGGGCAGTTCTTC	CARIGTAYNGQFF
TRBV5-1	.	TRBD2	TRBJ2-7	TGCGCCAGCAGCTTGTTAGGAGCGGGGTTATACAATGAGCAGTACTTC	CASSLLGAGLYNEQYF
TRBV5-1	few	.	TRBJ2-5	TGCGCCAGCAGCCATCTTCGAGAGACCCAGTACTTC	CASSHLRETQYF
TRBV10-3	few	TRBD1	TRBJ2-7	TGTGCCATCGGAGCTCGACAGGGAGAGGAGCAGTACTTC	CAIGARQGEEQYF
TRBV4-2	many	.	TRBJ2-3	TGTGCCAGCAGCCAAGTGCTAGGAGGGGGCACAGATACGCAGTATTTT	CASSQVLGGGTDTQYF
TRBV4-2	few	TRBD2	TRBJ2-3	TGTGCCAGCAGCCAAGGGAAACTAGCGAGCAGCACAGATACGCAGTATTTT	CASSQGKLASSTDTQYF
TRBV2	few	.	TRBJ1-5	TGTGCCAGCACCCAAGGGAATCAGCCCCAGCATTTT	CASTQGNQPQHF
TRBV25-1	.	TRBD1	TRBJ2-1	TGTGCCAGCAGTGATCATACCGGGACAGGGGCCAATGAGCAGTTCTTC	CASSDHTGTGANEQFF
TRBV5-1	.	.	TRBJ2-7	TGCGCCAGCAGCTCCTCCGATGTGCCCTTCTCCTACGAGCAGTACTTC	CASSSSDVPFSYEQYF
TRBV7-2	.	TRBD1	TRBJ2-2	TGTGCCAGCAGCTTTGACAGGGGGTCCACCGGGGAGCTGTTTTTT	CASSFDRGSTGELFF
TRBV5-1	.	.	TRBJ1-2	TGCGCCAGCAGCTCCAGCTACCAGGGATTCAACCCCGACTACACCTTC	CASSSSYQGFNPDYTF
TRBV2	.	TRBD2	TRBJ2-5	TGTGCCAGCGTGAACCTGGGAGGGTATGAGACCCAGTACTTC	CASVNLGGYETQYF
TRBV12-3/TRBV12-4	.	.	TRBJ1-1	TGTGCCAGCAGTTTCCAATCGGCTGAAGCTTTCTTT	CASSFQSAEAFF
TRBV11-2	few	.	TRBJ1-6	TGTGCCAGCAGCTTAGTGGGCAGGGGAACGAATTCACCCCTCCACTTT	CASSLVGRGTNSPLHF
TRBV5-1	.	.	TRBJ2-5	TGCGCCAGCAGAGCCAAAATTCAAGAGACCCACTACTTC	CASRAKIQETHYF
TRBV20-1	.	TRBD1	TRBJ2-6	TGCAGTGCTGGTCGGACAGGGCCTCTATCTGGGGCCAACGTCCTGACTTTC	CSAGRTGPLSGANVLTF
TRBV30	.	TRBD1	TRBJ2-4	TGTGCCGGGAGAGGGGGCATCTCCTACGAACAGTACTTC	CAGRGGISYEQYF
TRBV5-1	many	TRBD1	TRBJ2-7	TGCGCCAGCAGCCCGCAGACAGGGCCGTTTTACGAGCAGTACTTC	CASSPQTGPFYEQYF
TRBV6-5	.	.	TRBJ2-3	TGTGCCAGCACCTGGGGAGATACGCAGTATTTT	CASTWGDTQYF